These 28 T cell receptor beta chains originate from one sample sequenced in a study of blood T cell repertoires in COVID-19 (dated by TCRdb to the early 2020s). The library was obtained by the immunoSEQ multiplex PCR assay. The immuneACCESS repertoire file appears here via TCRdb, limited to in-frame rearrangements. These files lack a portion of the clones; in checked studies, under half of the deficit traces to unresolved V genes, and the cause of the others is not known. The sample has around 150,000 clones on record, about 86% of them singletons. The ten most abundant clones make up less than 3.5% of the sample. The specimen was peripheral blood. The source is a man in his 70s with acute or convalescent COVID-19.

The chain uses TRBV4-1 and TRBJ2-7; a possible D gene is TRBD2 (6 bases). The CDR3 runs to 17 residues. Germline V lookup: CDR1 MGHRA, CDR2 YSYEKL. Trimming stripped 2 bases from V and 0 bases from J, with 17 bases between. In nucleotides, the CDR3 is TGCGCCAGCAGCCAACTCCCGGTTAGCGGAAACTCCTACGAGCAGTACTTC. This codes for CASSQLPVSGNSYEQYF.

The chain recombines TRBV9 with TRBJ2-2; possible D gene TRBD1, 6 bases. Trimming took 4 bases from V and 0 from J, leaving 13 bases between them. This CDR3 is built from 16 residues. In germline, CDR1 is SGDLS, CDR2 YYNGEE. In DNA form, the CDR3 reads TGTGCCAGCAGCATAACCTGGACAGCGAACACCGGGGAGCTGTTTTTT. As protein: CASSITWTANTGELFF. Full variable domain (remainder filled in from reference TRBV9 and TRBJ2-2): DSGVTQTPKHLITATGQRVTLRCSPRSGDLSVYWYQQSLDQGLQFLIQYYNGEERAKGNILERFSAQQFPDLHSELNLSSLELGDSALYFCASSITWTANTGELFFGEGSRLTVL.

V gene TRBV30 combines with J gene TRBJ1-4; 7 bases agree with TRBD1. The CDR3 length is 14 residues. V shed 0 bases and J 3 bases; nucleotides not matched to a gene: 1. The V gene's germline CDR1 is GTSNPN and CDR2 SVGIG (reference sequence). The CDR3 sequence is CAWSVGTANEKLFF. DNA of the CDR3: TGTGCCTGGAGTGTTGGGACAGCTAATGAAAAACTGTTTTTT.

The gene calls are TRBV5-1 and TRBJ1-6; 7 bases agree with TRBD1. The CDR3 has 17 amino acids. Unmatched junction bases numbered 9, after V lost 0 bases and J lost 6 bases. The germline gives CDR1 SGHRS, CDR2 YFSETQ. CDR3 DNA sequence: TGCGCCAGCAGCTTGGTCCCCCAACGACAGGGTAATTCACCCCTCCACTTT. This codes for CASSLVPQRQGNSPLHF.

The chain combines TRBV7-2 with TRBJ2-7; D might be TRBD1 (5 bases). The CDR3 is 12 amino acids. CDR1 and CDR2 from the germline V gene are SGHTA and FQGNSA. V was shortened by 3 bases and J by 7 bases, with 10 bases between the two germline ends. Written as DNA, the CDR3 is TGTGCCAGCAGCTTGCAAGGGGTTGAGCAGTACTTC. This gives the protein CASSLQGVEQYF.

The rearrangement uses TRBV3-1 (or the pseudogene TRBV3-2) and TRBJ2-1; no definite D call. Trimming took 2 bases from V and 4 from J, leaving 9 bases between them. Germline V gives CDR1 LGHDT, CDR2 YNNKEL (reference sequence). The CDR3 covers 14 residues. The CDR3 reads CASSQRGEYNEQFF. CDR3 nucleotide sequence: TGTGCCAGCAGCCAACGAGGAGAGTACAATGAGCAGTTCTTC.

This clone came up once. V gene TRBV19 combines with J gene TRBJ1-1, with TRBD1 matching 7 bases. Germline V gene sequence: CDR1 LNHDA, CDR2 SQIVND (reference sequence). The V and J ends lost 6 bases and 1 base, in that order; junction bases with no gene match: 2. The CDR3 sequence is 13 residues long. This CDR3 reads CASSHRGNTEAFF. CDR3 nucleotide sequence: TGTGCCAGTAGCCACAGGGGGAACACTGAAGCTTTCTTT.

This chain connects TRBV6-2 or TRBV6-3 to TRBJ2-1; D ambiguous. The CDR3 runs 13 residues. Germline assignment: CDR1 MNHEY and CDR2 SVGEGT. Trimming left V 2 bases short and J 8 bases short, with 10 bases between. The DNA of the CDR3 is TGTGCCAGCAGTTACATAGTGATCGATGAGCAGTTCTTC. Protein sequence: CASSYIVIDEQFF.

This chain uses TRBV28 with TRBJ2-7; D remains ambiguous. CDR1 is MDHEN, CDR2 SYDVKM, per germline. V was shortened by 6 bases and J by 3 bases, with 6 bases between the two germline ends. CDR3 length: 11 amino acids. The CDR3 bases are TGTGCCAGCAGGAGCTACTACGAGCAGTACTTC. Translation gives CASRSYYEQYF. The complete variable domain, with remaining parts taken from reference TRBV28 and TRBJ2-7, reads DVKVTQSSRYLVKRTGEKVFLECVQDMDHENMFWYRQDPGLGLRLIYFSYDVKMKEKGDIPEGYSVSREKKERFSLILESASTNQTSMYLCASRSYYEQYFGPGTRLTVT.

The sample holds one count of this clone. The chain links TRBV6-4 to TRBJ2-2; weak D call: TRBD2 (6 bases). Germline CDR1 MRHNA, CDR2 SNTAGT. The CDR3 spans 14 residues. V lost 3 bases and J 7 bases, leaving 12 bases between the germline ends. The CDR3 region is CASSESGVGGELFF. The DNA of the CDR3 is TGTGCCAGCAGTGAGTCGGGAGTTGGCGGGGAGCTGTTTTTT.

This clone was found a few times. The chain uses TRBV6-1 and TRBJ2-7; 12 bases align to TRBD2. Trimming at V came to 4 bases and at J to 0 bases, leaving 7 bases not matched to a gene. The CDR3 has 17 amino acids. Germline V gives CDR1 MNHNS, CDR2 SASEGT. This CDR3 is CASSARTSGISSYEQYF. In DNA, the CDR3 is TGTGCCAGCAGTGCCCGGACTAGCGGGATATCCTCCTACGAGCAGTACTTC.

This clone was detected only once. This chain uses TRBV28 with TRBJ2-1; 7 bases map to TRBD1. V shed 5 bases, J shed 7 bases, and the junction held 11 bases outside the gene matches. Germline V lookup: CDR1 MDHEN, CDR2 SYDVKM. This CDR3 has 15 amino acids. The CDR3 nucleotides read TGTGCCAGCAGTCCAGGGGGTACCAAGCCAAATGAGCAGTTCTTC. This sequence encodes CASSPGGTKPNEQFF.

On this clone: This same CDR3 is encoded by further DNA sequences in the sample. V is TRBV12-3 or TRBV12-4 and J is TRBJ2-3, with D unresolved. This CDR3 has 13 amino acids. Trimming removed 6 bases at V and 1 base at J, with 8 bases between. CDR3 DNA sequence: TGTGCCAGCAGCCGGCTAGGCACAGATACGCAGTATTTT. Protein sequence: CASSRLGTDTQYF.

This chain uses TRBV14 with TRBJ2-3, with TRBD2 matching 10 bases. Per the germline V gene, CDR1 is SGHDN and CDR2 is FVKESK. The CDR3 runs 18 residues. V gave up 2 bases and J gave up 0 bases; unmatched junction bases: 8. CDR3 sequence reads: CASSQLAGAALSTDTQYF. CDR3 coding DNA: TGTGCCAGCAGCCAACTAGCGGGAGCAGCACTTAGCACAGATACGCAGTATTTT.

The gene calls are TRBV5-6 and TRBJ2-1; 7 nucleotides align to TRBD1. From germline, CDR1 is SGHDT and CDR2 YYEEEE. V shed 3 bases and J 1 base; nucleotides not matched to a gene: 4. The CDR3 covers 15 residues. The CDR3 region is CASSYWTGSYNEQFF. CDR3 DNA sequence: TGTGCCAGCAGCTACTGGACAGGATCCTACAATGAGCAGTTCTTC.

The chain couples TRBV29-1 to TRBJ1-5; D is unclear. CDR1 and CDR2 from the germline V gene are SQVTM and ANQGSEA. The CDR3 spans 13 residues. V lost 5 bases and J lost 8, with 16 bases in between. The CDR3 region is CSVRYSPGEPQHF. CDR3 DNA: TGCAGCGTTCGATACAGCCCCGGGGAGCCCCAGCATTTT.

The chain employs TRBV27 and TRBJ2-1; 11 nucleotides line up with TRBD2. Losses at the gene ends were 0 bases for V and 7 bases for J; bases not matched to a gene: 8. CDR3 size: 17 residues. The germline gives CDR1 MNHEY, CDR2 SMNVEV (reference sequence). CDR3 nucleotides: TGTGCCAGCAGTTTATCCCTAGCGGGAGGACCGGGGAATGAGCAGTTCTTC. Protein product: CASSLSLAGGPGNEQFF.

The genes are TRBV29-1 and TRBJ2-5; 7 positions agree with TRBD2. The junction had 8 bases not matched to a gene; V was cut back by 6 bases and J by 7 bases. The CDR3 is 12 amino acids. Per the germline V gene, CDR1 is SQVTM and CDR2 is ANQGSEA. DNA for the CDR3: TGCAGCGTGGGGCTGGGGGAGGGGACCCAGTACTTC. This gives the protein CSVGLGEGTQYF.

The rearrangement links TRBV5-6 to TRBJ2-2, with 9 bases matching TRBD1. Germline CDR1 reads SGHDT; CDR2 reads YYEEEE. V gave up 0 bases and J gave up 4 bases; unmatched junction bases: 4. The CDR3 extends over 16 amino acids. CDR3 residues: CASSLVTGGFTGELFF. Written as DNA, the CDR3 is TGTGCCAGCAGCTTGGTTACAGGGGGCTTCACCGGGGAGCTGTTTTTT.

Points on this clone: Other nucleotide sequences from this sample produce the same CDR3. The CDR3 DNA sequence: TGTGCCAGCAGCCAAAGAGGGGGCCAAGAGACCCAGTACTTC. Amino acid sequence: CASSQRGGQETQYF. The chain uses TRBV3-1 (or the pseudogene TRBV3-2) and TRBJ2-5; tentative D call: TRBD1 (6 bases). V gave up 2 bases and J gave up 1 base, with 8 bases separating them. This CDR3 is built from 14 residues. Per the germline V gene, CDR1 is LGHDT and CDR2 is YNNKEL (reference sequence).

The rearrangement links TRBV6-4 to TRBJ2-1; D is perhaps TRBD2 (6 bases). Trimming removed 5 bases at V and 0 bases at J, with 14 bases between. This CDR3 has 16 residues. CDR1 and CDR2 from the germline V gene are MRHNA and SNTAGT. CDR3 in amino acids: CASSTGLLSSYNEQFF. The CDR3 DNA sequence: TGTGCCAGCAGTACGGGACTCCTAAGCTCCTACAATGAGCAGTTCTTC.

The chain employs TRBV7-2 and TRBJ1-5; D is ambiguous. V was shortened by 4 bases and J by 5 bases, with 12 bases between the two germline ends. Germline CDR1 and CDR2: SGHTA and FQGNSA. This CDR3 comprises 14 residues. The CDR3: CASSSKGGDQPQHF. CDR3 nucleotide sequence: TGTGCCAGCAGCTCAAAGGGAGGCGATCAGCCCCAGCATTTT.

The CDR3 reads CASSSAGGSTDTQYF. CDR3 bases: TGTGCCAGCAGCTCAGCGGGAGGAAGCACAGATACGCAGTATTTT. This chain links TRBV5-4 with TRBJ2-3, with 9 bases aligning to TRBD2. With V trimmed by 3 bases and J by 0 bases, 2 bases remained unmatched. The CDR3 consists of 15 residues. CDR1 SGHNT and CDR2 YYREEE come from the germline V gene (reference sequence).

The chain is built from TRBV6-5 and TRBJ2-3; TRBD1 is a possible D gene (5 bases). Germline V gene data show CDR1 as MNHEY and CDR2 as SVGAGI. The CDR3 contains 14 residues. The ends were cut back, 5 bases at V and 3 bases at J, with 12 bases in the middle. Here the CDR3 reads CASSSRAGTDTQYF. Here the CDR3 DNA reads TGTGCCAGCAGTAGCAGGGCAGGGACAGATACGCAGTATTTT.

The rearrangement links TRBV4-3 to TRBJ2-1; D might be TRBD1 (5 bases). The CDR3 consists of 16 residues. V was cut by 0 bases and J by 2 bases, with 11 bases left in between. Germline loops: CDR1 LGHNA, CDR2 YSLEER. The CDR3 loop reads CASSQDGQGAYNEQFF. The CDR3 DNA reads as TGCGCCAGCAGCCAAGATGGCCAAGGGGCCTACAATGAGCAGTTCTTC.

In the case of this clone: Other DNA sequences in the same sample also yield this CDR3. This chain uses TRBV29-1 with TRBJ1-2, with D maybe TRBD1 (5 bases). Germline CDR1 SQVTM, CDR2 ANQGSEA. Trimming pared 4 bases from V and 4 bases from J, leaving 7 bases between. This CDR3 comprises 11 residues. DNA of the CDR3: TGCAGCGTTGGGGGGGGCTATGGCTACACCTTC. Its translation: CSVGGGYGYTF.

The chain recombines TRBV20-1 with TRBJ2-1, with D possibly TRBD1 on 5 matching bases. Per the germline V gene, CDR1 is DFQATT and CDR2 is SNEGSKA (reference sequence). The CDR3 is made up of 12 amino acids. With 3 bases removed from V and 9 bases from J, the gap between germline ends came to 12 bases. The CDR3 is CSASSGFSEQFF. DNA for the CDR3: TGCAGTGCTAGTTCAGGGTTTAGTGAGCAGTTCTTC.

The genes are TRBV27 and TRBJ2-7; 8 nucleotides match TRBD1. Germline loops: CDR1 MNHEY, CDR2 SMNVEV (reference sequence). Trimming removed 3 bases from V and 2 bases from J; junction bases left unmatched: 6. There are 15 residues in the CDR3. CDR3 DNA sequence: TGTGCCAGCAGTTTCGGGACAGGACCAGCCTACGAGCAGTACTTC. It translates to CASSFGTGPAYEQYF.